The T cell receptor (beta chain) under discussion was sequenced for a study of OX40 agonist ivuxolimab in advanced cancers. Study details: The study treated patients with ivuxolimab, an agonistic anti-OX40 (CD134) antibody. With a range of about 20 to 79, age averaged 60 years, and 75% to 90% were male. A diagnosis of hepatocellular carcinoma, melanoma, renal cell or head and neck cancer was present in dose-escalation patients. Study-level points and caveats: No antigen was identified for the clonally expanded peripheral T cells.

The CDR3 is 15 residues long. CDR1 and CDR2 from the germline V gene are SSHAT and FNYEAQ (reference sequence). Remarks on this clone: Its specificity is not known. A read error may account for a junction end that differs from germline.

Measured with immunoSEQ multiplex PCR; TCRdb has only the in-frame clones, and not every one. The sample shows 57,000 or so clones, roughly 83% of them seen only once. The origin of this receptor is an adult with an advanced solid tumor such as melanoma, head and neck, liver or kidney cancer. This chain connects TRBV7-7 to TRBJ2-1; 8 bases align to TRBD1. The specimen was CD4+ or CD8+ T cells sorted from blood, collected in a trial of the OX40 agonist ivuxolimab. The CDR3 nucleotides are TGTGCTAGCAGCTTTTCCCGGACAGGGCCTAATGAGCAGTTCTTC. Its protein is CASSFSRTGPNEQFF.